One sample yielded the 10 T cell receptor beta chains listed below, sequenced in a study of human T cells and chemical hapten exposure. Time point here: healthy volunteer bleed at 6 weeks. Whole blood that had not been fractionated was the source of extracted total RNA. TCRdb re-analysed the RACE reads in MiXCR, keeping a single row per CDR3 protein. Here the sample spans fewer than 100,000 distinct CDR3 sequences, about 9.2% being singletons. Sequencing used whole blood. All receptors derive from a female donor in good health. Some clones in this sample may be carry-over from other donors' samples.

This clonotype has a count of ten or more. The V gene is TRBV10-3, the J gene TRBJ2-1; no clear D. V was pared by 7 bases and J by 4 bases, with 11 bases between. Looked up from germline, CDR1 is ENHRY and CDR2 is SYGVKD. The CDR3 runs to 13 residues. In DNA, the CDR3 is TGTGCCATCACCGAAGGTCTATACAATGAGCAGTTCTTC. Its protein is CAITEGLYNEQFF.

This clonotype was seen repeatedly, ten times or more. CDR3 residues: CASSQDLQGRAFF. Here the CDR3 DNA reads TGTGCCAGCAGCCAAGATCTGCAGGGTCGGGCTTTCTTT. The chain links TRBV3-1 to TRBJ1-1; D is possibly TRBD1 (5 bases). CDR1 LGHDT and CDR2 YNNKEL come from the germline V gene (reference sequence). This CDR3 has 13 residues. V lost 0 bases and J 11 bases, leaving 13 bases between the germline ends.

This clonotype was counted ten times or more. The gene calls are TRBV7-6 and TRBJ2-7; D is perhaps TRBD1 (6 bases). CDR3 length: 15 residues. Trimming shortened V by 5 bases and J by 1 base, and 15 bases separated the two germline ends. Germline CDR1 SGHVS, CDR2 FNYEAQ. CDR3 sequence reads: CASSLGQTYSYEQYF. The CDR3 DNA reads TGTGCCAGCAGCCTAGGACAGACATATTCCTACGAGCAGTACTTC.

In this sample, this clonotype turned up many times. The chain is built from TRBV27 and TRBJ2-3; D remains ambiguous. CDR3 length equals 12 residues. Germline CDR1 is MNHEY and CDR2 is SMNVEV (reference sequence). The V gene lost 6 bases and the J gene lost 2 bases, with 6 bases spanning the gap. CDR3 region: CASRPNTDTQYF. CDR3 DNA: TGTGCCAGCAGACCCAACACAGATACGCAGTATTTT.

This clonotype was counted many times. J is TRBJ2-3 and V is TRBV2; D is uncertain. From germline, CDR1 is SNHLY and CDR2 FYNNEI. V lost 6 bases and J lost 14, with 15 bases in between. The CDR3 contains 11 residues. The CDR3 nucleotides are TGTGCCAGCAGCTCCCTGCCCCGACTGTATTTT. As protein: CASSSLPRLYF.

This clonotype was seen more than once but under ten times. The chain couples TRBV7-9 to TRBJ2-7; D is unclear. Trimming left V 1 base short and J 6 bases short, with 7 bases between. The CDR3 runs 12 residues. The V gene's germline CDR1 is SEHNR and CDR2 FQNEAQ (reference sequence). The CDR3 DNA is TGTGCCAGCAGCTTAGAGGTAGCCGAGCAGTACTTC. Protein product: CASSLEVAEQYF. The whole variable domain, remainder taken from reference TRBV7-9 and TRBJ2-7, is DTGVSQNPRHKITKRGQNVTFRCDPISEHNRLYWYRQTLGQGPEFLTYFQNEAQLEKSRLLSDRFSAERPKGSFSTLEIQRTEQGDSAMYLCASSLEVAEQYFGPGTRLTVT.

This clonotype was counted ten times or more. This rearrangement joins TRBV6-2 or TRBV6-3 to TRBJ2-6; tentatively, D is TRBD1 (6 bases). V shed 4 bases and J shed 2 bases, with 9 bases lying between them. Germline-derived CDR1 and CDR2 are MNHEY and SVGEGT. This CDR3 contains 15 residues. CDR3 nucleotide sequence: TGTGCCAGCAGTTCCACAGGGACTGGGGCCAACGTCCTGACTTTC. Translating gives CASSSTGTGANVLTF.

This clonotype was detected many times. The chain joins TRBV28 to TRBJ2-3; D might be TRBD2 (6 bases). CDR3 length: 15 residues. Germline V gives CDR1 MDHEN, CDR2 SYDVKM. The V end was cut by 2 bases, the J end by 3 bases, with 12 bases between. CDR3 sequence reads: CASSLVSSATDTQYF. The CDR3 region has the DNA TGTGCCAGCAGTTTAGTTTCTAGCGCTACAGATACGCAGTATTTT.

This chain links TRBV7-9 with TRBJ2-2; D is perhaps TRBD1 or TRBD2 (5 bases each). The germline V and J ends were trimmed by 2 bases and 3 bases, with 13 bases remaining between them. In germline, CDR1 is SEHNR, CDR2 FQNEAQ (reference sequence). This CDR3 has 16 residues. CDR3 in amino acids: CASSLRSWDDTGELFF. CDR3 nucleotides: TGTGCCAGCAGCTTAAGGTCCTGGGACGACACCGGGGAGCTGTTTTTT. Based on the CDR3 plus reference TRBV7-9 and TRBJ2-2, the full variable domain is DTGVSQNPRHKITKRGQNVTFRCDPISEHNRLYWYRQTLGQGPEFLTYFQNEAQLEKSRLLSDRFSAERPKGSFSTLEIQRTEQGDSAMYLCASSLRSWDDTGELFFGEGSRLTVL.

This chain joins TRBV3-1 and TRBJ2-3; TRBD2 matches at 8 bases. This CDR3 has 18 residues. Trimming took 0 bases from V and 8 from J; bases not matched to a gene: 16. Germline lookup yields CDR1 LGHDT and CDR2 YNNKEL (reference sequence). This CDR3 is CASSQDFSGGAMVGTQYF. The CDR3 nucleotides are TGTGCCAGCAGCCAAGATTTTTCCGGGGGGGCGATGGTCGGTACGCAGTATTTT.